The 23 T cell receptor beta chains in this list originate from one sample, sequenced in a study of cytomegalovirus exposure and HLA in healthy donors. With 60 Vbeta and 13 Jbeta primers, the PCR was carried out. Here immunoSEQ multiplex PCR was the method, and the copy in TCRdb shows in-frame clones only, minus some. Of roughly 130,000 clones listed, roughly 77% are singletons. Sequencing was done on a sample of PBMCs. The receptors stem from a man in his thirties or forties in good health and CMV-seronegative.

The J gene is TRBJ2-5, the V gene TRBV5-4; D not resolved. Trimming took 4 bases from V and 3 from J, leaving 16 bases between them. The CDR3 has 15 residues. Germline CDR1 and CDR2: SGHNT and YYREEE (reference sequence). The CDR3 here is CASSPDAGREETQYF. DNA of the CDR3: TGTGCCAGCAGCCCCGACGCAGGTCGCGAAGAGACCCAGTACTTC. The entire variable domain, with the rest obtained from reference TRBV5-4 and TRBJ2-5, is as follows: ETGVTQSPTHLIKTRGQQVTLRCSSQSGHNTVSWYQQALGQGPQFIFQYYREEENGRGNFPPRFSGLQFPNYSSELNVNALELDDSALYLCASSPDAGREETQYFGPGTRLLVL.

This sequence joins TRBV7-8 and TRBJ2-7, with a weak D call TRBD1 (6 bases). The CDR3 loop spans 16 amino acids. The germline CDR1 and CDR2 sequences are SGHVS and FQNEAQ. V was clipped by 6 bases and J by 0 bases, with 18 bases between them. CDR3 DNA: TGTGCCAGCAGAGCCGCGGTCAGGGGATTCTCCTACGAGCAGTACTTC. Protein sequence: CASRAAVRGFSYEQYF.

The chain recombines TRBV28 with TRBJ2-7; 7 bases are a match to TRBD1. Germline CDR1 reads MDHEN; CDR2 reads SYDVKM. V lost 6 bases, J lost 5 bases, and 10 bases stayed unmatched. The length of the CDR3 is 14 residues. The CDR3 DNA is TGTGCCAGCAGCCGCCCCGACAGGGTACACGAGCAGTACTTC. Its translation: CASSRPDRVHEQYF.

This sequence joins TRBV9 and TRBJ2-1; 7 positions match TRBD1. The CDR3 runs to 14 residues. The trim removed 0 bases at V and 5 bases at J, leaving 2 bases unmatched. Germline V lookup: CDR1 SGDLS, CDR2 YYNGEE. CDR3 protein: CASSVGGQNNEQFF. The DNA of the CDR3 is TGTGCCAGCAGCGTAGGGGGACAGAACAATGAGCAGTTCTTC. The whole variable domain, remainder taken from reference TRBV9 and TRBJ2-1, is DSGVTQTPKHLITATGQRVTLRCSPRSGDLSVYWYQQSLDQGLQFLIQYYNGEERAKGNILERFSAQQFPDLHSELNLSSLELGDSALYFCASSVGGQNNEQFFGPGTRLTVL.

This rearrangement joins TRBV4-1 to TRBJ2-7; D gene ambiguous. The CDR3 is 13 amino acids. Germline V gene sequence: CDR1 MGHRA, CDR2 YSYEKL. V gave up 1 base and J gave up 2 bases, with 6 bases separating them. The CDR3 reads CASSQAPAYEQYF. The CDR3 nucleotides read TGCGCCAGCAGCCAAGCGCCAGCCTACGAGCAGTACTTC.

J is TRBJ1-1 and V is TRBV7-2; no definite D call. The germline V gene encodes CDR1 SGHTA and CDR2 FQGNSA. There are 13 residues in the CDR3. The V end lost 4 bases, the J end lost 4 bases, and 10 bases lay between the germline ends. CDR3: CASSSQAGTEAFF. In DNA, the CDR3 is TGTGCCAGCAGCTCCCAGGCTGGCACTGAAGCTTTCTTT.

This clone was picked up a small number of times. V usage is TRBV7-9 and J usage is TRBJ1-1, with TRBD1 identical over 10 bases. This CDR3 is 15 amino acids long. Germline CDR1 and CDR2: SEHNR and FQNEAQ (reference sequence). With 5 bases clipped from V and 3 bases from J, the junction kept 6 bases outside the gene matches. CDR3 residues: CASSADRGAHTEAFF. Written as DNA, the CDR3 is TGTGCCAGCAGCGCGGACAGGGGGGCCCACACTGAAGCTTTCTTT. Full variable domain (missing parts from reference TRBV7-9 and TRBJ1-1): DTGVSQNPRHKITKRGQNVTFRCDPISEHNRLYWYRQTLGQGPEFLTYFQNEAQLEKSRLLSDRFSAERPKGSFSTLEIQRTEQGDSAMYLCASSADRGAHTEAFFGQGTRLTVV.

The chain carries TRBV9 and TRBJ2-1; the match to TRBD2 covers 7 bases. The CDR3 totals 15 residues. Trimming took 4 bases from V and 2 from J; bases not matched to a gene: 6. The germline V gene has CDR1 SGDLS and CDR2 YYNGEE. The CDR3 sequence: CASSRASGTYNEQFF. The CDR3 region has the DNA TGTGCCAGCAGCCGGGCTAGCGGAACCTACAATGAGCAGTTCTTC.

The CDR3 sequence is CASNAENEQYF. For the CDR3, the DNA is TGTGCCTCCAACGCAGAAAACGAGCAGTACTTC. The V call is TRBV2, the J call TRBJ2-7; D not certain. Germline CDR1 and CDR2: SNHLY and FYNNEI. Trimming pared 11 bases from V and 5 bases from J, leaving 13 bases between. The CDR3 contains 11 residues.

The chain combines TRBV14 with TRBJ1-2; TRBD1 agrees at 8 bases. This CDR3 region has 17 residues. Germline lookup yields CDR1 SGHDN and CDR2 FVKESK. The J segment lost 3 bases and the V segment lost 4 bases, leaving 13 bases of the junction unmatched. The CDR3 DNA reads TGTGCCAGCAGCCCCTCCGGACAGGGACCAACTCACTATGGCTACACCTTC. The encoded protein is CASSPSGQGPTHYGYTF.

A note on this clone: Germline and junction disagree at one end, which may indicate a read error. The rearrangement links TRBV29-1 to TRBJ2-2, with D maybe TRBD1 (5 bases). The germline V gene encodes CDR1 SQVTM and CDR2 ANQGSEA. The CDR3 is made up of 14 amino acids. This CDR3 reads CSVETRDYTRELFF. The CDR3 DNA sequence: TGCAGCGTTGAAACCAGGGATTACACCAGGGAGCTGTTTTTT.

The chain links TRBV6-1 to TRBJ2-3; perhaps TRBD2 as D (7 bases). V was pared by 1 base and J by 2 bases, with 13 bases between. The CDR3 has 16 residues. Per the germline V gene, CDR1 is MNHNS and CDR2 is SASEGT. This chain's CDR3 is CASSEEMGGATDTQYF. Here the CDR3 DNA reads TGTGCCAGCAGTGAAGAAATGGGGGGGGCCACAGATACGCAGTATTTT.

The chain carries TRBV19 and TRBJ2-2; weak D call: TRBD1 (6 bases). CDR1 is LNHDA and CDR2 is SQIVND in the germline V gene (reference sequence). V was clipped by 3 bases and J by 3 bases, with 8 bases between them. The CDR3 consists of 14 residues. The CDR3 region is CASSIDRYTGELFF. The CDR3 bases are TGTGCCAGTAGTATTGACAGGTACACCGGGGAGCTGTTTTTT.

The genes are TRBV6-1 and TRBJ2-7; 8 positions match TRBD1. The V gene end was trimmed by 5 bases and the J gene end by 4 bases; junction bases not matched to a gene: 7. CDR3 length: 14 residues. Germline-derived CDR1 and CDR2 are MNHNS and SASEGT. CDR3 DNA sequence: TGTGCCAGCAGTTTTCGACAGGGGCAGTACGAGCAGTACTTC. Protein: CASSFRQGQYEQYF.

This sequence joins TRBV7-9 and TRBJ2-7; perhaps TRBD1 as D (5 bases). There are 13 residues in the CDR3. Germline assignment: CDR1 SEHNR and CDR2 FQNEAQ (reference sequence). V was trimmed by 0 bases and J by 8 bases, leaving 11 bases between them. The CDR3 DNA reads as TGTGCCAGCAGCTTAGCGGGCCAGGGTCAGCAGTACTTC. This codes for CASSLAGQGQQYF.

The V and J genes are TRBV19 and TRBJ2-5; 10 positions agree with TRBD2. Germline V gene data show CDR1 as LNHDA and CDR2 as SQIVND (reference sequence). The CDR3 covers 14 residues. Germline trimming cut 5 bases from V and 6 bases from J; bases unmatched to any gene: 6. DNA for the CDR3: TGTGCCAGTAGTCCAGCGGGGGGGCTTAAGACCCAGTACTTC. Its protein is CASSPAGGLKTQYF. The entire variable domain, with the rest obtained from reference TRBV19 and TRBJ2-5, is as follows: DGGITQSPKYLFRKEGQNVTLSCEQNLNHDAMYWYRQDPGQGLRLIYYSQIVNDFQKGDIAEGYSVSREKKESFPLTVTSAQKNPTAFYLCASSPAGGLKTQYFGPGTRLLVL.

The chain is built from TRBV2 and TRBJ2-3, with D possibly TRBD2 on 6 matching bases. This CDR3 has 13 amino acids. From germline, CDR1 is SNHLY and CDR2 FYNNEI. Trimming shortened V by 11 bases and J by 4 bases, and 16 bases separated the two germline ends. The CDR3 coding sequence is TGTGCCTACGGGCGGGATAGCGCAGATACGCAGTATTTT. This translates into CAYGRDSADTQYF.

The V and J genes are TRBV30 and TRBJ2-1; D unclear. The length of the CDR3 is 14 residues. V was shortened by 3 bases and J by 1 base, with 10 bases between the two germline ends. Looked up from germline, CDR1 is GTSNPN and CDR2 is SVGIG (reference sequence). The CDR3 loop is CAWRAGSSYNEQFF. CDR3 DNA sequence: TGTGCCTGGAGGGCCGGGTCTTCCTACAATGAGCAGTTCTTC.

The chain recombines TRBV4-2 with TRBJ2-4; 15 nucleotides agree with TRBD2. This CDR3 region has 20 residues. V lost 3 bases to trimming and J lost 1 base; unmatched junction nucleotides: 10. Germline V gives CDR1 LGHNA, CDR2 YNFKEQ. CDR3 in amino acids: CASSHDPGLAGGGAKNIQYF. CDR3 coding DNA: TGTGCCAGCAGCCATGACCCGGGACTAGCGGGGGGCGGGGCCAAAAACATTCAGTACTTC.

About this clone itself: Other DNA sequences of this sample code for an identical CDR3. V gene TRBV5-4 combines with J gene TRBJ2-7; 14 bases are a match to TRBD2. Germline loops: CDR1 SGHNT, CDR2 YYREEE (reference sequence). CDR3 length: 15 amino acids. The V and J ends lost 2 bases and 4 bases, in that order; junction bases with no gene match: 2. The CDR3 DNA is TGTGCCAGCAGCTTAGGACTAGCGGGAGGTTACGAGCAGTACTTC. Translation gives CASSLGLAGGYEQYF.

The CDR3 spells CASSPVLSSYNEQFF. CDR3 DNA: TGTGCCAGCAGTCCCGTCCTGAGCTCCTACAATGAGCAGTTCTTC. The chain recombines TRBV6-1 with TRBJ2-1, with D hard to call. CDR3 length: 15 amino acids. CDR1 MNHNS and CDR2 SASEGT come from the germline V gene. V was shortened by 5 bases and J by 0 bases, with 11 bases between the two germline ends.

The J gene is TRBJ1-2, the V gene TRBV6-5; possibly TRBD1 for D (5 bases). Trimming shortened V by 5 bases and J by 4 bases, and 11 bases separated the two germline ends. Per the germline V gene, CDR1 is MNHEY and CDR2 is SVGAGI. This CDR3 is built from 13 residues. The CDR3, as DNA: TGTGCCAGCAGTAGGAGTAGGGGCTATGGCTACACCTTC. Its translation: CASSRSRGYGYTF.

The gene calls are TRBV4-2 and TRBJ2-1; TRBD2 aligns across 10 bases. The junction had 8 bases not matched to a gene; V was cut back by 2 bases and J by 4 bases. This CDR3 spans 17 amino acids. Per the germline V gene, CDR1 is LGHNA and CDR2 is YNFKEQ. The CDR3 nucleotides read TGTGCCAGCAGCCAATACCTTGGGACTAGCGCGTACAATGAGCAGTTCTTC. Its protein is CASSQYLGTSAYNEQFF.